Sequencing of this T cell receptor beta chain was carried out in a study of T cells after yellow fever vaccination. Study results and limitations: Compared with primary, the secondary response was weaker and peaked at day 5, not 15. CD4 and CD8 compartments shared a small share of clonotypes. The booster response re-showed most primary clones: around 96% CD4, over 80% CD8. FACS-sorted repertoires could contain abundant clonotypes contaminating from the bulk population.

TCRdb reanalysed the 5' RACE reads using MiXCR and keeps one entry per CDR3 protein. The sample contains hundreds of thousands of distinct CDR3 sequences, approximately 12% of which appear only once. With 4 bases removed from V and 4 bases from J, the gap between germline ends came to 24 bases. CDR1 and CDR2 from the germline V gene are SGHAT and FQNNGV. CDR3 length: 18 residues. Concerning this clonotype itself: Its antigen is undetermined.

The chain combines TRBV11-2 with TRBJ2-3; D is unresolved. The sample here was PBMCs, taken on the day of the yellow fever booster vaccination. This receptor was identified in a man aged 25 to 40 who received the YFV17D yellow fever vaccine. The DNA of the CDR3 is TGTGCCAGCAGCTCCCTCCTTGACCCAATCCATCGCGCAGATACGCAGTATTTT. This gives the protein CASSSLLDPIHRADTQYF.